A single sample is the source of the 27 T cell receptor beta chains below, sequenced in a study of glioma-infiltrating T cells. Using RNA template, CDR3s of TCR alpha and beta were amplified with iRepertoire arm-PCR. TCRdb analysed the multiplex PCR reads with MiXCR anew, one entry per CDR3 protein. The sample includes about 130,000 distinct CDR3 sequences, under 25% seen only once; the top ten take 27%. Sequencing used glioma tissue, nonneoplastic brain tissue, or PBMCs (not recorded which). These receptors were obtained from a human donor with low-grade glioma or glioblastoma, undergoing nonglioma brain surgery, or in good health (not recorded which).

The chain couples TRBV7-3 to TRBJ2-5, with D perhaps assigned TRBD1 or TRBD2 (5 bases each). Germline-derived CDR1 and CDR2 are SGHTA and FQGTGA. CDR3 length: 16 amino acids. Deletions cut 2 bases from V and 2 bases from J, with 15 bases between. CDR3 nucleotides: TGTGCCAGCAGCTTACCCGGAGGCAGGGATCAAGAGACCCAGTACTTC. Amino acid sequence: CASSLPGGRDQETQYF.

Many counts were recorded for this clonotype. This rearrangement joins TRBV25-1 to TRBJ1-5; D is undetermined. The V end was cut by 3 bases, the J end by 0 bases, with 6 bases between. The CDR3 spans 14 residues. Germline loops: CDR1 MGHDK, CDR2 SYGVNS. CDR3 sequence (DNA): TGTGCCAGCAGTGATGCTTATAGCAATCAGCCCCAGCATTTT. It yields the protein CASSDAYSNQPQHF.

As regards this clonotype: This may arise from a read error, as a much more abundant clone is one base away. This sequence joins TRBV24-1 and TRBJ2-5; TRBD2 might be the D (5 bases). The CDR3 length is 15 residues. The V end was cut by 5 bases, the J end by 11 bases, with 23 bases between. Germline V gives CDR1 KGHDR, CDR2 SFDVKD. Here the CDR3 reads CATSVSGLSDTEQYF. CDR3 DNA: TGTGCCACCAGTGTATCAGGACTTAGCGATACTGAGCAGTACTTC.

This clonotype was counted at least ten times. The V call is TRBV7-8, the J call TRBJ2-1, with D maybe TRBD1 (5 bases). The V gene's germline CDR1 is SGHVS and CDR2 FQNEAQ. This CDR3 contains 14 residues. Trimming removed 11 bases from V and 1 base from J, with 15 bases in between. DNA for the CDR3: TGTGCCGCAGGCCTGGGGCTGTCCTACAATGAGCAGTTCTTC. It codes for CAAGLGLSYNEQFF.

This clonotype was seen only a few times. The gene calls are TRBV2 and TRBJ1-1; D gene ambiguous. V was pared by 7 bases and J by 2 bases, with 14 bases between. Germline V lookup: CDR1 SNHLY, CDR2 FYNNEI. The CDR3 is made up of 14 amino acids. The chain's CDR3 is CASNPFGPNTEAFF. The CDR3 nucleotides read TGTGCCAGCAATCCGTTTGGACCAAACACTGAAGCTTTCTTT.

This clonotype was counted a few times. The rearrangement uses TRBV5-1 and TRBJ1-6, with D possibly matching TRBD1 (6 bases). Trimming took off 1 base at V and 11 bases at J, with 13 bases between the two ends. Germline lookup yields CDR1 SGHRS and CDR2 YFSETQ. This CDR3 has 14 amino acids. In nucleotides, the CDR3 is TGCGCCAGCAGCTTGAGGACAGAATCCCCACCCCTCCACTTT. Translation gives CASSLRTESPPLHF. The whole variable domain, remainder taken from reference TRBV5-1 and TRBJ1-6, is KAGVTQTPRYLIKTRGQQVTLSCSPISGHRSVSWYQQTPGQGLQFLFEYFSETQRNKGNFPGRFSGRQFSNSRSEMNVSTLELGDSALYLCASSLRTESPPLHFGNGTRLTVT.

This clonotype was seen a few times. The chain has TRBV2 and TRBJ2-7; D is perhaps TRBD1 (5 bases). Germline-derived CDR1 and CDR2 are SNHLY and FYNNEI. The CDR3 is 13 residues long. The V and J ends lost 7 bases and 4 bases respectively, with 14 bases between them. The CDR3 DNA sequence: TGTGCCAGCATATCCCGACAGCTTTACGAGCAGTACGTC. As protein: CASISRQLYEQYV.

This clonotype was detected only a few times. This chain links TRBV12-3 or TRBV12-4 with TRBJ1-1; D unresolved. Trimming took off 3 bases at V and 4 bases at J, with 9 bases between the two ends. The CDR3 length is 13 residues. CDR3 sequence: CASSLWVGTEAFF. The CDR3 DNA reads as TGTGCCAGCAGTTTGTGGGTTGGCACTGAAGCTTTCTTT.

This clonotype has more than one count but fewer than ten. The V and J genes are TRBV14 and TRBJ1-2; D is ambiguous. The V end was cut by 4 bases, the J end by 7 bases, with 10 bases between. The CDR3 totals 12 residues. From germline, CDR1 is SGHDN and CDR2 FVKESK. The CDR3 DNA reads TGTGCCAGCAGCCGGGTCCTGGGTGGCTACACCTTC. Translated, it gives CASSRVLGGYTF.

This chain links TRBV6-1 with TRBJ1-5; TRBD1 aligns across 9 bases. This CDR3 comprises 16 residues. Germline CDR1 MNHNS, CDR2 SASEGT. V shed 5 bases, J shed 1 base, and the junction held 6 bases outside the gene matches. Here the CDR3 reads CASSPRDRASNQPQHF. Here the CDR3 DNA reads TGTGCCAGCAGTCCCCGGGACAGGGCGAGCAATCAGCCCCAGCATTTT.

This clonotype was seen a few times. This chain links TRBV11-2 with TRBJ2-1; unclear D gene. Trimming cost V 5 bases and J 6 bases, with 8 bases left between them. The CDR3 runs to 12 residues. Germline CDR1 reads SGHAT; CDR2 reads FQNNGV. The CDR3 DNA is TGTGCCAGCAGCCCAGGCGTCAATGAGCAGTTCTTC. Encoded protein: CASSPGVNEQFF.

The rearrangement joins TRBV5-1 to TRBJ2-1; tentatively, D is TRBD2 (5 bases). Looked up from germline, CDR1 is SGHRS and CDR2 is YFSETQ. The CDR3 is made up of 14 amino acids. Trimming took 5 bases from V and 2 from J, leaving 11 bases between them. In DNA, the CDR3 is TGCGCCAGCAGTGGAGGTAGCGCCTACAATGAGCAGTTCTTC. Amino acids: CASSGGSAYNEQFF.

This clonotype was observed a handful of times. V is TRBV18 and J is TRBJ2-1; TRBD2 is a possible D gene (6 bases). V lost 3 bases, J lost 6 bases, and 12 bases lay in between. From germline, CDR1 is KGHSH and CDR2 LQKENI. This CDR3 spans 14 amino acids. The CDR3 spells CASSPSREVNEQFF. DNA for the CDR3: TGTGCCAGCTCACCTAGCAGGGAGGTCAATGAGCAGTTCTTC. Complete variable domain (other parts from reference TRBV18 and TRBJ2-1): NAGVMQNPRHLVRRRGQEARLRCSPMKGHSHVYWYRQLPEEGLKFMVYLQKENIIDESGMPKERFSAEFPKEGPSILRIQQVVRGDSAAYFCASSPSREVNEQFFGPGTRLTVL.

This clonotype was observed a handful of times. The J gene is TRBJ1-1, the V gene TRBV20-1; D remains ambiguous. V was clipped by 8 bases and J by 4 bases, with 14 bases between them. Germline assignment: CDR1 DFQATT and CDR2 SNEGSKA (reference sequence). The CDR3 covers 12 residues. The CDR3 DNA follows: TGCAGTCCCGAAGGGCACCGCACTGAAGCTTTCTTT. Translating it yields CSPEGHRTEAFF.

This chain links TRBV20-1 with TRBJ1-3; D gene ambiguous. The CDR3 covers 12 residues. CDR1 is DFQATT, CDR2 SNEGSKA, per germline (reference sequence). V lost 6 bases and J lost 0, with 6 bases in between. Here the CDR3 reads CSAYTSGNTIYF. For the CDR3, the DNA is TGCAGTGCATACACCTCTGGAAACACCATATATTTT.

This clonotype was seen ten or more times. The chain has TRBV28 and TRBJ1-5; D uncertain. The V and J ends lost 7 bases and 5 bases respectively, with 9 bases between them. Germline loops: CDR1 MDHEN, CDR2 SYDVKM. CDR3 size: 12 residues. CDR3: CASTTNHQPQHF. DNA for the CDR3: TGTGCCAGCACCACGAACCATCAGCCCCAGCATTTT.

This clonotype was seen a handful of times. J is TRBJ2-1 and V is TRBV20-1; D may correspond to TRBD1 or TRBD2 (6 bases each). CDR1 DFQATT and CDR2 SNEGSKA come from the germline V gene (reference sequence). The CDR3 sequence is 12 residues long. The DNA of the CDR3 is TGCACCCTCGAAAGAGGGGGGACGAGGCAGTTCTTC. Its translation: CTLERGGTRQFF.

This clonotype was recorded at least ten times. The chain is built from TRBV27 and TRBJ1-2; 10 bases agree with TRBD1. Germline values: CDR1 MNHEY, CDR2 SMNVEV (reference sequence). The junction had 9 bases not matched to a gene; V was cut back by 4 bases and J by 10 bases. The CDR3 runs 14 residues. The CDR3, as DNA: TGTGCCAGCAGTTCACTTGACAGGGGGCAGGTCTACACCTTC. Encoded protein: CASSSLDRGQVYTF.

The V gene is TRBV20-1, the J gene TRBJ2-2; D unclear. V was shortened by 3 bases and J by 2 bases, with 16 bases between the two germline ends. Germline CDR1 is DFQATT and CDR2 is SNEGSKA (reference sequence). The CDR3 contains 16 residues. The CDR3 DNA follows: TGCAGTGCTAGGGTCTTCGCGCACCGTAACACCGGGGAGCTGTTTTTT. Translated: CSARVFAHRNTGELFF.

The chain uses TRBV18 and TRBJ1-1; D unclear. The CDR3 loop spans 15 amino acids. The V gene's germline CDR1 is KGHSH and CDR2 LQKENI. The ends were cut back, 0 bases at V and 1 base at J, with 9 bases in the middle. The CDR3 nucleotides are TGTGCCAGCTCACCACCTGAGACACGGAACACTGAAGCTTTCTTT. This encodes CASSPPETRNTEAFF.

This chain connects TRBV7-3 to TRBJ2-1; possibly TRBD1 for D (6 bases). The CDR3 has 15 residues. Germline lookup yields CDR1 SGHTA and CDR2 FQGTGA. Trimming stripped 2 bases from V and 6 bases from J, with 14 bases between. CDR3 residues: CASSLLGAPANEQFF. CDR3 nucleotides: TGTGCCAGCAGCTTATTGGGGGCGCCGGCCAATGAGCAGTTCTTC.

This clonotype has more than one count but fewer than ten. The chain uses TRBV29-1 and TRBJ1-6, with TRBD1 matching 7 bases. Germline CDR1 SQVTM, CDR2 ANQGSEA. The CDR3 runs to 12 residues. Trimming at V came to 5 bases and at J to 12 bases, leaving 7 bases not matched to a gene. The CDR3 DNA reads as TGCAGCGTTCAGCGACAGGGTTTACCCCTCCACTTT. It is translated as CSVQRQGLPLHF.

A word on this clonotype: A much larger clone lies a single base off, so this may be a read error. The V and J genes are TRBV28 and TRBJ2-2; D is uncertain. There are 12 residues in the CDR3. Germline CDR1 reads MDHEN; CDR2 reads SYDVKM. The chain's CDR3 is CARSLNTGELFF. The CDR3 bases are TGTGCCCGCAGTTTGAACACCGGGGAGCTGTTTTTT.

This clonotype was seen more than once but under ten times. The CDR3 loop reads CASSYSGVGNTIYF. In nucleotides, the CDR3 is TGTGCCAGCAGTTATTCCGGAGTTGGAAACACCATATATTTT. This chain joins TRBV6-1 and TRBJ1-3; D unclear. CDR1 is MNHNS and CDR2 is SASEGT in the germline V gene. V lost 5 bases to trimming and J lost 3 bases, with 11 bases between them. The CDR3 runs 14 residues.

V is TRBV14 and J is TRBJ1-2; D gene uncertain. Deletions cut 1 base from V and 2 bases from J, with 11 bases between. CDR1 and CDR2 (germline): SGHDN, FVKESK. The CDR3 is made up of 15 amino acids. The CDR3 sequence: CASSQALGGNYGYTF. The DNA for the CDR3 is TGTGCCAGCAGCCAAGCCCTCGGTGGGAACTATGGCTACACCTTC.

This clonotype occurred many times. The rearrangement links TRBV27 to TRBJ1-3; possibly TRBD1 for D (5 bases). The CDR3 loop spans 15 amino acids. The ends were cut back, 6 bases at V and 4 bases at J, with 16 bases in the middle. The germline V gene has CDR1 MNHEY and CDR2 SMNVEV (reference sequence). CDR3 coding DNA: TGTGCCAGCAGACTGCAGGGAGGCTCAGGAAACACCATATATTTT. Protein product: CASRLQGGSGNTIYF.

The gene calls are TRBV7-9 and TRBJ2-1, with 12 bases matching TRBD1. Germline V gene data show CDR1 as SEHNR and CDR2 as FQNEAQ (reference sequence). The V gene end was trimmed by 6 bases and the J gene end by 9 bases; junction bases not matched to a gene: 6. This CDR3 comprises 14 residues. The CDR3 protein is CASRGQGAQTEQFF. Here the CDR3 DNA reads TGTGCCAGCAGGGGACAGGGGGCGCAGACTGAGCAGTTCTTC.